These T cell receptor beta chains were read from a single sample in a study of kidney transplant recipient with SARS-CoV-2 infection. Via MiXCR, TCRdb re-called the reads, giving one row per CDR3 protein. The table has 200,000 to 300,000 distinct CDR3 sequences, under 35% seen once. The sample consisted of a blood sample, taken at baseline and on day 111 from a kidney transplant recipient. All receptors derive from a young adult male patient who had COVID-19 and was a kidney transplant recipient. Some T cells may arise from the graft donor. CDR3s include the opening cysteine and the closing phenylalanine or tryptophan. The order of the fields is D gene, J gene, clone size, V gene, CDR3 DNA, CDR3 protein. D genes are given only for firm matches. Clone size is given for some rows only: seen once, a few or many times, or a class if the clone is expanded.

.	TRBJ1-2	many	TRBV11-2	TGTGCCAGCAGCTTGCCTGTAACAAGCAGAAAGACCTATGGCTACACCTTC	CASSLPVTSRKTYGYTF
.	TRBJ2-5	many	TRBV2	TGTGCCAGCAACGAGGATAGTCAAGAGACCCAGTACTTC	CASNEDSQETQYF
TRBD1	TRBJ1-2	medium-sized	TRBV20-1	TGCAGTGCTCTATTCCTGACAGGGGCTGGCTACACCTTC	CSALFLTGAGYTF
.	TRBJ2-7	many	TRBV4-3	TGCGCCAGCAGCGCCGGACAGTCTAGAGAGCAGTACTTC	CASSAGQSREQYF
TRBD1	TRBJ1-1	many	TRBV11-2	TGTGCCAGCAGCTTAGACGGACAGGGGTACACTGAAGCTTTCTTT	CASSLDGQGYTEAFF
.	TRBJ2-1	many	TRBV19	TGTGCCAGTAGTACCGTCTCCTACAATGAGCAGTTCTTC	CASSTVSYNEQFF
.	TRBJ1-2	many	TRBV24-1	TGTGCCACCAGTGATTTGGACCTTAGCAGAGGTGGCTACACCTTC	CATSDLDLSRGGYTF
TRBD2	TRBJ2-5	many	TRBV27	TGTGCCAGCAGTACATGGACTAGCGGGAGGGGCCAAGAGACCCAGTACTTC	CASSTWTSGRGQETQYF
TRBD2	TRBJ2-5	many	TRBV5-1	TGCGCCAGCAGCTTGCATACTAGCGGGAATCAGGGGCCCCAGTACTTC	CASSLHTSGNQGPQYF
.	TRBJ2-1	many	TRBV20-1	TGCAGTGCCCTGCTCTCCTACAATGAGCAGTTCTTC	CSALLSYNEQFF
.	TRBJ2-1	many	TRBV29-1	TGCAGCGTTGTTTGGGGTTATAGCAATGAGCAGTTCTTC	CSVVWGYSNEQFF
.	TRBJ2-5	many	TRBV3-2	TGTGCCAGCAGCCAAAACGTTCAAGAGACCCAGTACTTC	CASSQNVQETQYF
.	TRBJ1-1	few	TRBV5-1	TGCGCCAGCAGCTTGGGCCCGGAATTTGAAGCTTTCTTT	CASSLGPEFEAFF
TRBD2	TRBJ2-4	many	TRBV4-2	TGTGCCAGCAGCCAAGCACTAGCGGGAGTAGTGTCGGCCAAAAACATTCAGTACTTC	CASSQALAGVVSAKNIQYF
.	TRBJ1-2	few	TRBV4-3	TGCGCCAGCAGCCAAGGACTACAGGGAATCTATGGCTACACCTTC	CASSQGLQGIYGYTF
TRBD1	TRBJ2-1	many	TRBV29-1	TGCAGCGTTCCCGGGACAGTTGACTACAATGAGCAGTTCTTC	CSVPGTVDYNEQFF
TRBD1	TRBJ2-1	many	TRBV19	TGTGCCAGTAGTATGGGCAACAGGGGGTTTTACAATGAGCAGTTCTTC	CASSMGNRGFYNEQFF
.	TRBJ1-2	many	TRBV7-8	TGTGCCAGCAGCATAACGACGTTTACCCGAAAGACCTATGGCTACACCTTC	CASSITTFTRKTYGYTF
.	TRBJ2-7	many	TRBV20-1	TGCAGTGCTGCCGGGTCCTTACCCTACGAGCAGTACTTC	CSAAGSLPYEQYF
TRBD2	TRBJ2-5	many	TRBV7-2	TGTGCCAGCAGCTTAGCGCGAGCGGGGGGGCGAGAGACCCAGTACTTC	CASSLARAGGRETQYF
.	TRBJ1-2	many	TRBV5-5	TGTGCCAGCTTGGCCAATGTCTCGCGAAAGACCTATGGCTACACCTTC	CASLANVSRKTYGYTF
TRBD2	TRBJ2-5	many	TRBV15	TGTGCCACCCGGCGCGGGTTAGCGGGAGGGCCGAAGGAGACCCAGTACTTC	CATRRGLAGGPKETQYF
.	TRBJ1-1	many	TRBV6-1	TGTGCCAGCAGTGAAGCCCCCACAGGTCTGAACACTGAAGCTTTCTTT	CASSEAPTGLNTEAFF
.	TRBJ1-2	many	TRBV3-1	TGTGCCAGCAGCGCGCAGAGCACCCTTCGAAAGACCTATGGCTACACCTTC	CASSAQSTLRKTYGYTF
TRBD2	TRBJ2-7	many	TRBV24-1	TGTGCCACCAAGGTAGGGCTAGCGGGAGGATCTTACGAGCAGTACTTC	CATKVGLAGGSYEQYF
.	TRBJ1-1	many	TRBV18	TGTGCCAGCTCACCACATCCGCTTCGCCGTTTCACTGAAGCTTTCTTT	CASSPHPLRRFTEAFF
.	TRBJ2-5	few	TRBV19	TGTGCCAGTAGTATTAAGCGACCAGAGACCCAGTACTTC	CASSIKRPETQYF
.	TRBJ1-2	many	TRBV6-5	TGTGCCAGCAGTAAAGGACGAGGTGGGAGAAAGACCTATGGCTACACCTTC	CASSKGRGGRKTYGYTF
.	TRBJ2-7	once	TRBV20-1	TGCAGTGCTAGAGTTGGGACACGGCCCGCCTCCGAGCAGTACTTC	CSARVGTRPASEQYF
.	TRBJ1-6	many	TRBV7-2	TGTGCCAGCAGCTTAGGTACATCCAATTCACCCCTCCACTTT	CASSLGTSNSPLHF
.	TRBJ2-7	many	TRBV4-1	TGCGCCAGCAGCCAAGAGTTCCTCAGAGCAAGAATTCCCAGCTACGAGCAGTACTTC	CASSQEFLRARIPSYEQYF
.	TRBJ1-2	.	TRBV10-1	TGCGCCAGCAGTTGCGGAGAAAGATCGCGAAAGACCTATGGCTGCACCTTC	CASSCGERSRKTYGCTF
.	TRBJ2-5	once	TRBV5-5	TGTGCCAGCAGCCGGACGGAAGAGACCCAGTGCTTC	CASSRTEETQCF
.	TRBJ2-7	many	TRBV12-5	TGTGCTAGTGCCCTGGGACAATCCTACGAGCAGTACTTC	CASALGQSYEQYF
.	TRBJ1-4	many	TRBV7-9	TGTGCCAGCAGCTTAGTAAGCGGGGATGAAAAACTGTTTTTT	CASSLVSGDEKLFF
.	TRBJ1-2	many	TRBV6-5	TGTGCCAGCAGTGCGGGACGCTATGGCTACACCTTC	CASSAGRYGYTF
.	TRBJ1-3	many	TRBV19	TGTGCCAGTAGTCCCGTTATGGGCCCCTCTGGAAACACCATATATTTT	CASSPVMGPSGNTIYF
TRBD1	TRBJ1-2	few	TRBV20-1	TGCAGTCCTACAGGGACAGGTTCTAACTATGGCTACACCTTC	CSPTGTGSNYGYTF
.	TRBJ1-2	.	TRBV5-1	TGCGCCAGCTTAACTAAATCGGTTCGAAAGACCTATGGCTACACCTTC	CASLTKSVRKTYGYTF
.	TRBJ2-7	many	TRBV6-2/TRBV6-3	TGTGCCAGCAGAGGTGTCAGCGCCTACGAGCAGTACTTC	CASRGVSAYEQYF
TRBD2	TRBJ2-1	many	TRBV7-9	TGTGCCAGCAGCGGGGGGACTAGCGGGTCCCCTTGGAATGAGCAGTTCTTC	CASSGGTSGSPWNEQFF
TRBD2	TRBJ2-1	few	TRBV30	TGTGCCTGGAGTGCCTCCTTCCTAGCGGGGTACAATGAGCAGTTCTTC	CAWSASFLAGYNEQFF
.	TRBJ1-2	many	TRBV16	TGTGCCAGCAGCCATGTGCCGGTCGTTAGAAAGACCTATGGCTACACCTTC	CASSHVPVVRKTYGYTF
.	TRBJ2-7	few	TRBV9	TGTGCCAGCAGCGTAAGACCGGGTCCCTACGAGCAGTACTTC	CASSVRPGPYEQYF
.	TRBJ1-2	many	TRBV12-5	TGTGCTAGTGGTTTGTCAGGGACGGACTATGGCTACACCTTC	CASGLSGTDYGYTF
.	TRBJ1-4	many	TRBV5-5	TGTGCCAGCGCCTGGACAGCAACTAATGAAAAACTGTTTTTT	CASAWTATNEKLFF
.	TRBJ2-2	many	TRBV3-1	TGTGCCAGCAGCCCGAGACAGGGAGGCACCGGGGAGCTGTTTTTT	CASSPRQGGTGELFF
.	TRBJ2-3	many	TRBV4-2	TGTGCCAGCAGCCAAGGACTGGCAGATACGCAGTATTTT	CASSQGLADTQYF
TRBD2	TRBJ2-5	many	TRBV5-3	TGTGCCAGAAGCGGGGTAGCGGGAGGACAAGAGACCCAGTACTTC	CARSGVAGGQETQYF
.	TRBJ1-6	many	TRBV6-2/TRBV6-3	TGTGCCAGCAGAGGGACACCCTCCTATAATTCACCCCTCCACTTT	CASRGTPSYNSPLHF
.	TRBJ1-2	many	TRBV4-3	TGCGCCAGCAGCTGGGTAGTAGGACGTCGAAAGACCTATGGCTACACCTTC	CASSWVVGRRKTYGYTF
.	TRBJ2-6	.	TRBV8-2	TGTGGCATGTCCTGTAGGATAACACAAAGTCGGGCCAACGTCCTGACTTTC	CGMSCRITQSRANVLTF